This T cell receptor (beta chain) appears in the sequencing data of a study of blood T cells in healthy people across ages. Germline lookup yields CDR1 LGHNT and CDR2 FRNRAP. This CDR3 is built from 15 residues. Comments on this clonotype: The antigen is unknown. The CDR3 ends on some other residue instead of the conserved phenylalanine or tryptophan, so this is likely a read error.

For the second PCR, which ran for about 7 to 11 cycles, a sample-barcoded 5' primer and a J-beta primer mix were used. MiXCR was run by TCRdb on the 5' RACE reads, yielding one entry per CDR3 protein. The sample consists of roughly 410,000 distinct CDR3 sequences, about 55% of them appearing once. Findings of the study overall: No conclusive comparison of naive versus antigen-experienced cells was possible with unsorted PBMCs.

Each donor supplied around 9.6 milliliters of peripheral blood. Sequenced: blood. This sequence originates from a man aged 55 to 70 in good health. The chain employs TRBV12-5 and TRBJ2-1, with a weak D call TRBD2 (6 bases). The J call may be mistaken, given a closer DNA end match to TRBJ2-7. The DNA of the CDR3 is TGCGCTAGTGGTTTCGGGACTGTAACCTACAATGAGCAGTACTCC. Its translation: CASGFGTVTYNEQYS.